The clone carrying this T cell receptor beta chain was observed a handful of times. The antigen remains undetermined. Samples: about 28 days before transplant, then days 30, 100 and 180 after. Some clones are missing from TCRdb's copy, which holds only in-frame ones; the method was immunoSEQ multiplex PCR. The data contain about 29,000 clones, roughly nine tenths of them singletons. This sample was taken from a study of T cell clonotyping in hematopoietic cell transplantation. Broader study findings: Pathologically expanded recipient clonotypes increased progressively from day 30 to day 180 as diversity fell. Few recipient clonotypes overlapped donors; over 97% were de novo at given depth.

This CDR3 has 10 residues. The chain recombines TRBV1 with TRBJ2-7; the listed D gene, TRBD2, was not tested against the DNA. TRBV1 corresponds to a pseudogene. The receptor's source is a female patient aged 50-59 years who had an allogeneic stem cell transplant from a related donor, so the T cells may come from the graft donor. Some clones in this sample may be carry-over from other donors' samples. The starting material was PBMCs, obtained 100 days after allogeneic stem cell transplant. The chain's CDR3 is CTSSQEREHF. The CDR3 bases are TGCACCAGCAGCCAAGAGCGGGAGCACTTC.